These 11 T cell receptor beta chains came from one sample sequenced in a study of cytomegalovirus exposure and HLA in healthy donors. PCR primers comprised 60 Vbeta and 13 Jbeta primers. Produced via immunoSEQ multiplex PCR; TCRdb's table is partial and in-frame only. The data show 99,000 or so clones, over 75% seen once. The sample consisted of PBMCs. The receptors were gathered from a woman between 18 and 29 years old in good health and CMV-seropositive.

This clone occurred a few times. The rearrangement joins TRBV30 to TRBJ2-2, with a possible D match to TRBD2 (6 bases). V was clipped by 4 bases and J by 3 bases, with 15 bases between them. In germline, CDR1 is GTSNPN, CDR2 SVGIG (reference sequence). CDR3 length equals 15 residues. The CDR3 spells CAWKVTGLDTGELFF. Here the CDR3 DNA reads TGTGCCTGGAAGGTCACGGGACTTGACACCGGGGAGCTGTTTTTT.

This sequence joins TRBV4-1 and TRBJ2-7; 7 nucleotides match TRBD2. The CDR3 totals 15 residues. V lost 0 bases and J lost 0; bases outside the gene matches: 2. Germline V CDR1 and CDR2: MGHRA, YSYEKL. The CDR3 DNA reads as TGCGCCAGCAGCCAAGAAGGACTAGACTCCTACGAGCAGTACTTC. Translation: CASSQEGLDSYEQYF.

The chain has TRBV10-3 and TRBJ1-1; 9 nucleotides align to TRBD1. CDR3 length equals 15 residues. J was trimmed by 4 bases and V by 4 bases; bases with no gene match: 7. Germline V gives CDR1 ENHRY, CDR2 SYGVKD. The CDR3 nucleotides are TGTGCCATCAGTGGGATGGACAGGGGCGGCACTGAAGCTTTCTTT. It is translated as CAISGMDRGGTEAFF.

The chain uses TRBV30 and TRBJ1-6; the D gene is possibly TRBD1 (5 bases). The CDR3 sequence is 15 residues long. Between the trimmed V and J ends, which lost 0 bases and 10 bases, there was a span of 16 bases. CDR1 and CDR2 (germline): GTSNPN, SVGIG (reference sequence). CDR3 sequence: CAWSVGGSTKSPLHF. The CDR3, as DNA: TGTGCCTGGAGTGTGGGGGGAAGTACCAAATCACCCCTCCACTTT. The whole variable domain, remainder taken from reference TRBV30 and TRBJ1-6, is SQTIHQWPATLVQPVGSPLSLECTVEGTSNPNLYWYRQAAGRGLQLLFYSVGIGQISSEVPQNLSASRPQDRQFILSSKKLLLSDSGFYLCAWSVGGSTKSPLHFGNGTRLTVT.

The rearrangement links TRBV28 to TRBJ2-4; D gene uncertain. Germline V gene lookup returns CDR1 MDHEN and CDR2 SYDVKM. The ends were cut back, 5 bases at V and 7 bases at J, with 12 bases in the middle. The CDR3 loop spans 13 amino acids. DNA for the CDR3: TGTGCCAGCAGTCCCCTAGGTCGGAACATTCAGTACTTC. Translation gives CASSPLGRNIQYF.

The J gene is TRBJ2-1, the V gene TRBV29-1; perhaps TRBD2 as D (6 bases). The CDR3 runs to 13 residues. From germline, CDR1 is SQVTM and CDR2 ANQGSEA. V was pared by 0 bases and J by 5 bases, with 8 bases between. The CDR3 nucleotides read TGCAGCGTTGAAGATGGGAGGAACAATGAGCAGTTCTTC. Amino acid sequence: CSVEDGRNNEQFF.

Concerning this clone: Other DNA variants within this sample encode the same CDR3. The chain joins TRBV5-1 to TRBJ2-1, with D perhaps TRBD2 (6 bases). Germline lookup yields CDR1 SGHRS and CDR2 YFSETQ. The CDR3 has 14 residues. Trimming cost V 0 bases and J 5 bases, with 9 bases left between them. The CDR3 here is CASSLGVADNEQFF. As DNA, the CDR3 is TGCGCCAGCAGCTTGGGAGTAGCGGACAATGAGCAGTTCTTC.

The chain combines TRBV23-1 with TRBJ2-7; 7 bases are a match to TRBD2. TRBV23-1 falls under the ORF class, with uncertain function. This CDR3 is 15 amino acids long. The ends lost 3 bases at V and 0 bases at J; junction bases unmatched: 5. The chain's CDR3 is CASSQQTSCSYEQYF. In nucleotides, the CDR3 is TGCGCCAGCAGTCAGCAGACTAGCTGCTCCTACGAGCAGTACTTC.

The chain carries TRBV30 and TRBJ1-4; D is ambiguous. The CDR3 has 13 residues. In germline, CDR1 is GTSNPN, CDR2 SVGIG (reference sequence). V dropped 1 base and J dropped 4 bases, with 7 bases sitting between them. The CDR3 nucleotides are TGTGCCTGGAGTGACGGGATTAATGAAAAACTGTTTTTT. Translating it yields CAWSDGINEKLFF.

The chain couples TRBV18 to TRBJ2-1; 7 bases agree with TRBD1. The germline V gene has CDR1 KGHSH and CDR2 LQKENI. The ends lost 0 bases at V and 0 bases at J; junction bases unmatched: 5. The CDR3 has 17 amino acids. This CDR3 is CASSPPADRVSYNEQFF. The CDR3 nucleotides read TGTGCCAGCTCACCACCTGCAGACAGGGTCTCCTACAATGAGCAGTTCTTC.

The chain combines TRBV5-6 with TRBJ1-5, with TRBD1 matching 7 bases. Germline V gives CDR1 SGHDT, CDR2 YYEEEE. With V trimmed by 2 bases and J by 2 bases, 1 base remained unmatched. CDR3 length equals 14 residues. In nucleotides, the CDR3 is TGTGCCAGCAGCTTTACAGGGGGCAATCAGCCCCAGCATTTT. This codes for CASSFTGGNQPQHF.